These T cell receptor beta chains were read from a single sample in a study of human T cells and chemical hapten exposure. TCRdb re-derived calls from the RACE reads in MiXCR, one entry per CDR3 protein. This sample carries more than 70,000 distinct CDR3 sequences, about 8.6% of them seen once, and the ten largest clones take 2.9%. Sequences were obtained from whole blood. Receptor source: a female donor in good health. Some clones in this sample may be carry-over from other donors' samples. CDR3s include the opening cysteine and the closing phenylalanine or tryptophan. The D gene is left open where the match is weak. Clone size appears in some rows only: once, few, many, or a class for an expanded clone.

>.|TRBV7-2|.|TRBJ2-5
CASSLERWEETQYF
TGTGCCAGCAGCTTAGAGCGGTGGGAAGAGACCCAGTACTTC
>few|TRBV12-3/TRBV12-4|.|TRBJ2-1
CASSLGGQTLFF
TGTGCCAGCAGTTTAGGGGGGCAGACCCTGTTCTTC
>.|TRBV11-2|.|TRBJ2-1
CASSSSIPPLTEQFF
TGTGCCAGCAGCTCCTCGATCCCCCCTTTAACTGAGCAGTTCTTC
>few|TRBV6-2/TRBV6-3|.|TRBJ2-1
CASSDRGEGYDEQFF
TGTGCCAGCAGTGACCGAGGGGAAGGGTACGATGAGCAGTTCTTC
>.|TRBV3-1|.|TRBJ1-3
CASSQVGRGGNTIYF
TGTGCCAGCAGCCAAGTGGGCAGGGGAGGAAACACCATATATTTT
>many|TRBV6-1|.|TRBJ2-7
CASQSGPYEQYF
TGTGCCAGCCAATCGGGACCCTACGAGCAGTACTTC
>.|TRBV28|.|TRBJ1-4
CASSVDRLNEKLFF
TGTGCCAGCAGCGTCGACAGGCTGAATGAAAAACTGTTTTTT
>many|TRBV7-9|.|TRBJ1-1
CASSLDSGLNTEAFF
TGTGCCAGCAGCTTAGATTCAGGGCTGAACACTGAAGCTTTCTTT
>.|TRBV5-1|.|TRBJ1-1
CASSNLGGWTEAFF
TGCGCCAGCAGCAATTTAGGGGGGTGGACTGAAGCTTTCTTT
>few|TRBV5-1|.|TRBJ1-1
CASSPSRPNTEAFF
TGCGCCAGCAGCCCGAGTAGGCCGAACACTGAAGCTTTCTTT
>few|TRBV6-1|TRBD2|TRBJ2-7
CASRTSGSYEQYF
TGTGCCAGCCGGACTAGCGGCTCCTACGAGCAGTACTTC
>many|TRBV20-1|.|TRBJ2-7
CSARGGGIDEQYF
TGCAGTGCTAGAGGAGGGGGAATCGACGAGCAGTACTTC
>few|TRBV4-2|.|TRBJ2-5
CASSQDSSTDYQETQYF
TGTGCCAGCAGCCAAGACTCGTCTACGGACTACCAAGAGACCCAGTACTTC
>few|TRBV5-1|.|TRBJ1-4
CASSLGTVATNEKLFF
TGCGCCAGCAGCTTGGGCACAGTGGCAACTAATGAAAAACTGTTTTTT
>many|TRBV28|TRBD1|TRBJ2-5
CASSPLDRIATTQYF
TGTGCCAGCAGTCCGTTGGACAGGATAGCGACAACCCAGTACTTC
>many|TRBV5-1|.|TRBJ1-1
CASSAQMNTEAFF
TGCGCCAGCAGCGCACAGATGAACACTGAAGCTTTCTTT
>few|TRBV12-3/TRBV12-4|.|TRBJ1-6
CASSPPYNSPLHF
TGTGCCAGCAGCCCCCCCTATAATTCACCCCTCCACTTT
>many|TRBV6-4|.|TRBJ2-3
CASSDGTSTDTQYF
TGTGCCAGCAGTGACGGGACTAGCACAGATACGCAGTATTTT
>few|TRBV10-3|.|TRBJ1-2
CAISEGKLSYGYTF
TGTGCCATCAGTGAAGGCAAACTAAGCTATGGCTACACCTTC
>few|TRBV4-2|.|TRBJ2-1
CASSQSFDSYNEQFF
TGTGCCAGCAGCCAATCATTCGACTCCTACAATGAGCAGTTCTTC
>few|TRBV6-2/TRBV6-3|TRBD2|TRBJ2-1
CASSYSASSGSNNEQFF
TGTGCCAGCAGTTACTCCGCCTCTAGCGGGAGTAATAATGAGCAGTTCTTC
>many|TRBV28|TRBD1|TRBJ1-2
CASRPTGDYGYTF
TGTGCCAGCAGACCCACAGGGGATTATGGCTACACCTTC
>few|TRBV4-2|.|TRBJ2-7
CASSQSASSPYEQYF
TGTGCCAGCAGCCAATCAGCCTCCTCCCCCTACGAGCAGTACTTC
>few|TRBV5-1|TRBD1|TRBJ2-3
CASSLRAGGADTQYF
TGCGCCAGCAGCTTGAGGGCAGGGGGAGCAGATACGCAGTATTTT
>few|TRBV28|.|TRBJ1-5
CASSFAGREPQHF
TGTGCCAGCAGTTTCGCAGGGAGGGAGCCCCAGCATTTT
>many|TRBV10-1|TRBD1|TRBJ1-1
CASTRGTGSTEAFF
TGCGCCAGCACTCGCGGGACAGGCTCCACTGAAGCTTTCTTT
>many|TRBV4-3|.|TRBJ2-6
CASSQDRGSGANVLTF
TGCGCCAGCAGCCAAGATAGGGGATCTGGGGCCAACGTCCTGACTTTC
>.|TRBV5-1|TRBD2|TRBJ2-6
CASSTGLGSPSGANVLTF
TGCGCCAGCAGCACCGGACTAGGTAGCCCCTCTGGGGCCAACGTCCTGACTTTC
>.|TRBV7-2|.|TRBJ2-7
CASSSTYRGPNEQYF
TGTGCCAGCAGCTCCACTTACCGGGGCCCCAACGAGCAGTACTTC
>few|TRBV2|TRBD1|TRBJ1-6
CASSNTGGDRRDSPLHF
TGTGCCAGCAGCAACACAGGGGGCGATCGACGCGATTCACCCCTCCACTTT
>.|TRBV28|.|TRBJ1-5
CASSSSEASSNQPQHF
TGTGCCAGCAGTTCGTCCGAGGCGAGTAGCAATCAGCCCCAGCATTTT
>few|TRBV4-3|.|TRBJ2-2
CASSRGLTNTGELFF
TGCGCCAGCAGCCGTGGACTAACGAACACCGGGGAGCTGTTTTTT
>many|TRBV28|.|TRBJ2-7
CASSLLYYEQYF
TGTGCCAGCAGTTTACTTTACTACGAGCAGTACTTC
>few|TRBV2|TRBD1|TRBJ2-1
CASSDEASRQGLFF
TGTGCCAGCAGTGACGAAGCTAGTCGACAGGGGCTGTTCTTC
>many|TRBV29-1|.|TRBJ2-7
CSVRGLHEQYF
TGCAGCGTTAGAGGGTTACACGAGCAGTACTTC
>.|TRBV27|TRBD1|TRBJ2-5
CASSPRQGGTQETQYF
TGTGCCAGCAGTCCGAGACAGGGGGGCACCCAAGAGACCCAGTACTTC
>few|TRBV24-1|.|TRBJ2-3
CATSDLGDTQYF
TGTGCCACCAGTGATTTGGGCGATACGCAGTATTTT
>.|TRBV7-2|TRBD2|TRBJ2-5
CASSRDASGRQETQYF
TGTGCCAGCAGCCGAGACGCTAGCGGGAGACAAGAGACCCAGTACTTC
>few|TRBV6-6|.|TRBJ2-3
CASSQNPVDTQYF
TGTGCCAGCAGTCAAAACCCCGTGGATACGCAGTATTTT
>few|TRBV20-1|TRBD1|TRBJ2-1
CSASRTGGYNEQFF
TGCAGTGCTAGTAGGACAGGGGGCTACAATGAGCAGTTCTTC
>few|TRBV6-1|.|TRBJ1-5
CASTTDMYQPQHF
TGTGCCAGCACCACAGACATGTACCAGCCCCAGCATTTT
>few|TRBV27|.|TRBJ1-1
CASSLAWGNTEAFF
TGTGCCAGCAGTTTAGCTTGGGGGAACACTGAAGCTTTCTTT
>.|TRBV6-6|TRBD2|TRBJ2-1
CASIQRSGGNEQFF
TGTGCCAGCATCCAACGTTCGGGGGGCAATGAGCAGTTCTTC
>.|TRBV28|.|TRBJ2-2
CATIGGRGTGELFF
TGTGCCACCATCGGGGGAAGGGGCACCGGGGAGCTGTTTTTT
>few|TRBV2|TRBD1|TRBJ1-3
CASEDRAEGNTIYF
TGTGCCAGCGAAGACAGGGCTGAAGGAAACACCATATATTTT
>few|TRBV29-1|TRBD1|TRBJ1-5
CSVATDRDWPQHF
TGCAGCGTTGCTACGGACAGGGATTGGCCCCAGCATTTT
>many|TRBV4-1|TRBD1|TRBJ2-7
CASSQDQGQGVHEQYF
TGCGCCAGCAGCCAAGATCAAGGTCAGGGGGTACACGAGCAGTACTTC
>few|TRBV18|TRBD2|TRBJ2-3
CASSPPPSGDTQYF
TGTGCCAGCTCACCACCGCCTAGCGGTGATACGCAGTATTTT
>few|TRBV20-1|TRBD2|TRBJ2-1
CSVALTSGRWNEQFF
TGCAGTGTTGCCTTGACTAGCGGGAGGTGGAATGAGCAGTTCTTC
>many|TRBV5-4|TRBD1|TRBJ2-6
CASSLTGAGANVLTF
TGTGCCAGCAGCTTGACAGGGGCTGGGGCCAACGTCCTGACTTTC
>many|TRBV29-1|.|TRBJ1-1
CSATLNTEAFF
TGCAGCGCCACGCTGAACACTGAAGCTTTCTTT
>few|TRBV25-1|TRBD1|TRBJ2-7
CASSHQTLRLTFWDRGYEQYF
TGTGCCAGCAGTCATCAAACGCTCCGGTTAACGTTCTGGGACAGGGGTTACGAGCAGTACTTC
>many|TRBV5-1|.|TRBJ2-7
CASSLAPSETYEQYF
TGCGCCAGCAGCTTGGCGCCTAGCGAAACCTACGAGCAGTACTTC
>few|TRBV6-2/TRBV6-3|TRBD1|TRBJ2-1
CASSYGQGGRNEQFF
TGTGCCAGCAGTTACGGACAGGGGGGCCGAAATGAGCAGTTCTTC
>.|TRBV20-1|TRBD1|TRBJ1-3
CSAREDRAGNTIYF
TGCAGTGCTAGAGAGGACAGGGCTGGAAACACCATATATTTT
>few|TRBV20-1|.|TRBJ2-7
CSAREGALGSYEQYF
TGCAGTGCTAGAGAGGGAGCCTTGGGCTCCTACGAGCAGTACTTC